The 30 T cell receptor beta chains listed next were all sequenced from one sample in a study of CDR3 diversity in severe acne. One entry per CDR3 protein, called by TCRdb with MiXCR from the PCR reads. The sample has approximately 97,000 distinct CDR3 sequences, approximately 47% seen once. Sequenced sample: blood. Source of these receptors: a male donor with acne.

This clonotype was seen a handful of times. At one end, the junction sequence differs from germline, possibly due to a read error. This CDR3 reads CASSLEGFGSIQCF. In DNA form, the CDR3 reads TGCGCCAGCAGCTTGGAGGGTTTCGGAAGCATTCAGTGCTTC. The chain links TRBV5-1 to TRBJ2-4, with D unclear. CDR3 length: 14 amino acids. In germline, CDR1 is SGHRS, CDR2 YFSETQ.

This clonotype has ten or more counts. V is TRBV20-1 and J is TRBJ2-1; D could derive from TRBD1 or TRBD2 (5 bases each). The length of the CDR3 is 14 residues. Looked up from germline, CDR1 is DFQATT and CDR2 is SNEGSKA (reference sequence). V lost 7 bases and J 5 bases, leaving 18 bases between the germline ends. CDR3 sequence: CSVTVYGTDNEQFF. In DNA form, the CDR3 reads TGCAGTGTTACTGTGTATGGGACCGACAATGAGCAGTTCTTC.

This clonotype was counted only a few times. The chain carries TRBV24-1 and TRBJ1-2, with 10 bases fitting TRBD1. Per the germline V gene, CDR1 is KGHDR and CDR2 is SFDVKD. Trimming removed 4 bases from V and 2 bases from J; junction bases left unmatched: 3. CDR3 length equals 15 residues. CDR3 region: CATSDPDRGNYGYTF. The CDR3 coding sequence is TGTGCCACCAGTGACCCGGACAGGGGGAACTATGGCTACACCTTC.

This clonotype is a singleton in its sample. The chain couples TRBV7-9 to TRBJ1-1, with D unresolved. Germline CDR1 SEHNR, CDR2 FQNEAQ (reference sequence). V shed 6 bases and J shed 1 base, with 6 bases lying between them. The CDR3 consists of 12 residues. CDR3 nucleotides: TGTGCCAGCAGGCTACCGAACACTGAAGCTTTCTTT. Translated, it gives CASRLPNTEAFF.

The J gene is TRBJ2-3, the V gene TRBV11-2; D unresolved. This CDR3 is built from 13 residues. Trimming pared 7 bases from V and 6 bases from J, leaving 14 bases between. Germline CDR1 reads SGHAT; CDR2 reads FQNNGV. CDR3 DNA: TGTGCCAGCACACCCCTCGCTGGGGATACGCAGTATTTT. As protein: CASTPLAGDTQYF.

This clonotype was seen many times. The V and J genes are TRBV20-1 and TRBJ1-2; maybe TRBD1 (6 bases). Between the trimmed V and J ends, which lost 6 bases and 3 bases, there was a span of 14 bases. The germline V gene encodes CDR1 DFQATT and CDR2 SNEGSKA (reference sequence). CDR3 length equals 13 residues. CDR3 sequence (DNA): TGCAGTGCCCGCACAGGGACCCACTATGGCTACACCTTC. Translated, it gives CSARTGTHYGYTF.

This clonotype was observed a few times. The CDR3 DNA sequence: TGTGCCAGCAGTCCCACAGGGTCTTCTTGGGTTGGCACTGAAGCTTTCTTT. Its translation is CASSPTGSSWVGTEAFF. The V call is TRBV9, the J call TRBJ1-1; possibly TRBD1 for D (6 bases). The V gene lost 5 bases and the J gene lost 4 bases, with 24 bases spanning the gap. The CDR3 loop spans 17 amino acids. In germline, CDR1 is SGDLS, CDR2 YYNGEE.

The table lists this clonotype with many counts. Written as DNA, the CDR3 is TGTGCCAGCAGTTTCGGACAGGGGAATTCACCCCTCCACTTT. Encoded protein: CASSFGQGNSPLHF. V is TRBV28 and J is TRBJ1-6, with 9 nucleotides matching TRBD1. Germline CDR1 MDHEN, CDR2 SYDVKM. This CDR3 is built from 14 residues. With V trimmed by 3 bases and J by 7 bases, 1 base remained unmatched.

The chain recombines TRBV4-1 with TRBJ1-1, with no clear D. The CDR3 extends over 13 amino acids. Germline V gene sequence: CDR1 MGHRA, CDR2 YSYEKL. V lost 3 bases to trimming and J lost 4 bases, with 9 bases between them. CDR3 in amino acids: CASSHQDGTEAFF. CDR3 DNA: TGCGCCAGCAGCCACCAAGATGGCACTGAAGCTTTCTTT.

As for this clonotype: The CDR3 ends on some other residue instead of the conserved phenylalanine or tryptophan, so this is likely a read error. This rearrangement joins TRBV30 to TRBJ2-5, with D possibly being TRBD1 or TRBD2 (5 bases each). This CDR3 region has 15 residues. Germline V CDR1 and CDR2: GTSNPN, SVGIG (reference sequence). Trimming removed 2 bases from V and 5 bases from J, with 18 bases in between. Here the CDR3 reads CAWSTGDSTGETQYS. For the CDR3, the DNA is TGTGCCTGGAGTACCGGAGACAGCACGGGGGAGACCCAGTACTCC.

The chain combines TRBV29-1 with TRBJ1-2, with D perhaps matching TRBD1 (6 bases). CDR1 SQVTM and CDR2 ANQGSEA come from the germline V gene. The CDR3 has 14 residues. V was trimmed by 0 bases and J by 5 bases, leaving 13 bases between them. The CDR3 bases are TGCAGCGTTGAAGACAACAGGGAGGAATATGGCTACACCTTC. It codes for CSVEDNREEYGYTF.

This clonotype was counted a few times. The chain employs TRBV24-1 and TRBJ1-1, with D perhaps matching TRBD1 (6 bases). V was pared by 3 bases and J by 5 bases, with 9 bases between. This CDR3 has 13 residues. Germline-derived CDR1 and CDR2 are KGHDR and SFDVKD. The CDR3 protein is CATSDGGLTEAFF. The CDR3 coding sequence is TGTGCCACCAGTGATGGGGGGCTGACTGAAGCTTTCTTT.

The DNA of the CDR3 is TGCAGCGCGATCGGGAAGTCCTACGAGCAGTACTTC. Amino acid sequence: CSAIGKSYEQYF. The J gene is TRBJ2-7, the V gene TRBV29-1; TRBD2 is a possible D gene (5 bases). There are 12 residues in the CDR3. From germline, CDR1 is SQVTM and CDR2 ANQGSEA. Trimming removed 7 bases at V and 1 base at J, with 11 bases between.

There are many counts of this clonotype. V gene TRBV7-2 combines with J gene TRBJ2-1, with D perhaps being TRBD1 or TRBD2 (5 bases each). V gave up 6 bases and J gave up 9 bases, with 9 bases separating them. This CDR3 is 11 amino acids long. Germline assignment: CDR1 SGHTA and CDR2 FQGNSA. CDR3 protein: CASRRDGEQFF. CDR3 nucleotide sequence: TGTGCCAGCAGACGGGACGGTGAGCAGTTCTTC.

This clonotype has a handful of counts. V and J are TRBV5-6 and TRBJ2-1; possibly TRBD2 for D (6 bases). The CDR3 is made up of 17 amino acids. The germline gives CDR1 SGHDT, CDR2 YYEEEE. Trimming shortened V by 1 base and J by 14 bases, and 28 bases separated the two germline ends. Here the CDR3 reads CASSLLGPGTSAKPKFF. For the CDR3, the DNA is TGTGCCAGCAGCTTGTTGGGCCCAGGGACTTCCGCAAAACCCAAGTTCTTC.

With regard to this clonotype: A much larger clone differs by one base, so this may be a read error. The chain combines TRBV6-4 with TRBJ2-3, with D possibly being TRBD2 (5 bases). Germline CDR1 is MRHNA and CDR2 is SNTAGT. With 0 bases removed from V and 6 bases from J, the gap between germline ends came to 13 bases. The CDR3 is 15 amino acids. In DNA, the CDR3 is TGTGCCAGCAGTGACTCGGACGGGAAAGGCGATACGCAGTATTTT. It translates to CASSDSDGKGDTQYF.

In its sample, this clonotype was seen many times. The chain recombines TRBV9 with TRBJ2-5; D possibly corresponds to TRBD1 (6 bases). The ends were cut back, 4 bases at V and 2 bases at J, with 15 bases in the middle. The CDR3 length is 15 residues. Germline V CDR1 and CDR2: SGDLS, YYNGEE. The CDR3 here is CASSPRDNTQETQYF. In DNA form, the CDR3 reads TGTGCCAGCAGCCCCCGGGACAATACTCAAGAGACCCAGTACTTC.

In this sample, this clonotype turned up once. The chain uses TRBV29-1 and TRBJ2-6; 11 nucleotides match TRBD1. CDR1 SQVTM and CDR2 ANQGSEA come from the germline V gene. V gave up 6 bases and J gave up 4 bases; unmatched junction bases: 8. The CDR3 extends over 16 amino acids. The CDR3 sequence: CSVGPGQGGGANVLTF. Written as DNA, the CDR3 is TGCAGCGTGGGGCCGGGACAGGGGGGAGGGGCCAACGTCCTGACTTTC.

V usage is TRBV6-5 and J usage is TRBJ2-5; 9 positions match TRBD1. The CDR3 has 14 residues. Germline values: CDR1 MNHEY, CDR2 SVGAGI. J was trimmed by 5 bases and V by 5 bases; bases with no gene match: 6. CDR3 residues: CASSTTGGRETQYF. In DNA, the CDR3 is TGTGCCAGCAGTACAACAGGGGGCAGGGAGACCCAGTACTTC.

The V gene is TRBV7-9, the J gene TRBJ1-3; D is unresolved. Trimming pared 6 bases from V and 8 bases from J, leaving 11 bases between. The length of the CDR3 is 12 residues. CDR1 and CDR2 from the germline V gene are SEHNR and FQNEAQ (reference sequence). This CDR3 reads CASRLHQDTIYF. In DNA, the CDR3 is TGTGCCAGCAGGCTCCATCAGGACACCATATATTTT.

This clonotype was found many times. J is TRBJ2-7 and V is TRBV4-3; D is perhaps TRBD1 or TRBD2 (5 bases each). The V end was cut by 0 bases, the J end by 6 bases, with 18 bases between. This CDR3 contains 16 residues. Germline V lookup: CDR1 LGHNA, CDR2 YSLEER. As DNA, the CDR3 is TGCGCCAGCAGCCAAGACCCCCTCGGGGCCGCGGGCGAGCAGTACTTC. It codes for CASSQDPLGAAGEQYF.

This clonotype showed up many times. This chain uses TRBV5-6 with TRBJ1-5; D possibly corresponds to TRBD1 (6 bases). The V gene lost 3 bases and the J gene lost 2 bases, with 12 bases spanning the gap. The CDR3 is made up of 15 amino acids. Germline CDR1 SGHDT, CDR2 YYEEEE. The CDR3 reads CASSWGGGGNQPQHF. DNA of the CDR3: TGTGCCAGCAGCTGGGGAGGGGGGGGCAATCAGCCCCAGCATTTT.

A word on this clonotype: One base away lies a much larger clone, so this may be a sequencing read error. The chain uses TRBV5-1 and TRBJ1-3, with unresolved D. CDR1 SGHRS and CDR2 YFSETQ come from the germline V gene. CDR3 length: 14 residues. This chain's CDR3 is CASSFLGTGSTIYF. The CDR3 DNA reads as TGCGCCAGCAGCTTCCTTGGTACTGGAAGCACCATATATTTT.

The CDR3 here is CASNLDRMNTEAFF. The CDR3 DNA reads as TGTGCCAGCAACCTGGACAGAATGAACACTGAAGCTTTCTTT. V and J are TRBV2 and TRBJ1-1, with D maybe TRBD1 (6 bases). Germline assignment: CDR1 SNHLY and CDR2 FYNNEI. The CDR3 runs 14 residues. V lost 7 bases, J lost 0 bases, and 12 bases lay in between.

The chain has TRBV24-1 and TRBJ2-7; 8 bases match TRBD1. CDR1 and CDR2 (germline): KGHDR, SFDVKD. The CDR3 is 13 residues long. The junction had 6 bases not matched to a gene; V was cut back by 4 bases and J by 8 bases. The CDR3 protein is CATSESGGHQQYF. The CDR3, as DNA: TGTGCCACCAGTGAATCAGGGGGCCACCAGCAGTACTTC.

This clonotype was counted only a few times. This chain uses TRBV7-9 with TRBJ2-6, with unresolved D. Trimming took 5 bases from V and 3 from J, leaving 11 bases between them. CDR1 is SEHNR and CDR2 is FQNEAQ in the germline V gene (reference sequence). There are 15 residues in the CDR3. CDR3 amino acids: CASSPTIRGANVLTF. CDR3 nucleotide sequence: TGTGCCAGCAGCCCGACAATACGTGGGGCCAACGTCCTGACTTTC.

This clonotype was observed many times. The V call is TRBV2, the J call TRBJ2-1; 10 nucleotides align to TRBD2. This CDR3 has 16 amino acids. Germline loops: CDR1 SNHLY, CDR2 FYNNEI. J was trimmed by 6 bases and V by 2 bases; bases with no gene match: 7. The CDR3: CASSELLAGDRNEQFF. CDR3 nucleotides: TGTGCCAGCAGTGAATTGCTAGCGGGAGACCGCAATGAGCAGTTCTTC.

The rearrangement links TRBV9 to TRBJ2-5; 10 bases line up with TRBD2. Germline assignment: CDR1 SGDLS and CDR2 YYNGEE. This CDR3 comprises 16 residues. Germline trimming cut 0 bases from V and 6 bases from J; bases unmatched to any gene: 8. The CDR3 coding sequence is TGTGCCAGCAGCGTAGACCTAGCGGGAGTGGGTAAGACCCAGTACTTC. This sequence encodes CASSVDLAGVGKTQYF.

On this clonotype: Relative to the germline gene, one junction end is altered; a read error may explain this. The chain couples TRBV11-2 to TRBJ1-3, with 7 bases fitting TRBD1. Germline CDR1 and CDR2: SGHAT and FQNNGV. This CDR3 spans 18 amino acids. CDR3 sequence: CASSLDRQGGASGDTIYF. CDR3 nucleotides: TGTGCCAGCAGCTTAGATCGGCAGGGGGGGGCTTCTGGAGACACCATATATTTT.

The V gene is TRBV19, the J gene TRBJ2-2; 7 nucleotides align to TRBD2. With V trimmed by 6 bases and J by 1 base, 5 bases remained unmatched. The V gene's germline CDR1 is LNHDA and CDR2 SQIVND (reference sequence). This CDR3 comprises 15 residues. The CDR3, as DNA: TGTGCCAGTAGGCCGGGGGGTGGGAACACCGGGGAGCTGTTTTTT. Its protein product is CASRPGGGNTGELFF. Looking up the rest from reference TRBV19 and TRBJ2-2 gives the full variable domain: DGGITQSPKYLFRKEGQNVTLSCEQNLNHDAMYWYRQDPGQGLRLIYYSQIVNDFQKGDIAEGYSVSREKKESFPLTVTSAQKNPTAFYLCASRPGGGNTGELFFGEGSRLTVL.